A selection of T cell receptor beta chains follows, all from one sample in a study of identical twins. TCRdb redid the calling of the 5' RACE reads with MiXCR, one entry per CDR3 protein. This sample has a few hundred thousand distinct CDR3 sequences; 14% occur once, and the top ten carry approximately 1%. In addition, the sample was reused for a study of yellow fever vaccine responses in identical twins.

Sequenced sample: CD4+ T cells sorted from blood. The receptors stem from a woman aged 18 to 35 in good health. CDR3s include the opening cysteine and the closing phenylalanine or tryptophan. The order of the fields is clone size, CDR3 length, J gene, V gene, CDR3 protein. Some rows mark clone size as missing; the rest say once, few, many or name a class of expanded clone.

few | 13 | TRBJ2-7 | TRBV10-3 | CAISVAKTYEQYF
few | 15 | TRBJ2-5 | TRBV28 | CASSLPQPQGWTQYF
few | 13 | TRBJ2-3 | TRBV5-1 | CASSARMADTQYF
NA | 15 | TRBJ2-3 | TRBV2 | CASSGERGGTDTQYF
few | 14 | TRBJ2-5 | TRBV20-1 | CSARDPRGQETQYF
many | 15 | TRBJ1-1 | TRBV12-3/TRBV12-4 | CASSPRTAPNTEAFF
NA | 15 | TRBJ2-5 | TRBV25-1 | CASSVPGPNQETQYF
few | 15 | TRBJ2-2 | TRBV27 | CASSQGLPNTGELFF
few | 18 | TRBJ1-5 | TRBV20-1 | CSARDGRGPRYSNQPQHF
NA | 15 | TRBJ2-2 | TRBV27 | CASSRGTGGSGELFF
few | 15 | TRBJ1-2 | TRBV7-2 | CASSVRSVGVDGYTF
NA | 14 | TRBJ2-1 | TRBV20-1 | CSAKGTSSYNEQFF
NA | 17 | TRBJ2-1 | TRBV18 | CASSATSGGGSYNEQFF
NA | 14 | TRBJ2-1 | TRBV18 | CASSPPGIYNEQFF
few | 16 | TRBJ2-2 | TRBV12-3/TRBV12-4 | CASRLGASGDGGELFF
few | 14 | TRBJ2-7 | TRBV4-3 | CASSQGTRGGEQYF
few | 16 | TRBJ2-7 | TRBV3-1 | CASSHLTGTGGDEQYF
NA | 15 | TRBJ1-2 | TRBV5-1 | CASSFYEAETYGYTF
NA | 15 | TRBJ2-7 | TRBV5-1 | CASSSSPNQQGEQYF
few | 14 | TRBJ1-1 | TRBV19 | CASIRGQVNTEAFF
few | 13 | TRBJ2-1 | TRBV20-1 | CSARSYSYNEQFF
few | 16 | TRBJ2-7 | TRBV20-1 | CSGKPGLAGGSYEQYF
few | 13 | TRBJ2-5 | TRBV7-2 | CASSREFVKTQYF
NA | 15 | TRBJ1-1 | TRBV29-1 | CSVDFGRPSSSEAFF
NA | 15 | TRBJ2-6 | TRBV7-9 | CASSLILAGANVLTF
many | 15 | TRBJ1-2 | TRBV4-2 | CASSQSVGGFYGYTF
few | 13 | TRBJ2-7 | TRBV6-2/TRBV6-3 | CATRVAGAYEQYF
NA | 16 | TRBJ2-1 | TRBV28 | CASSVGGLAGGYEQFF
few | 15 | TRBJ1-6 | TRBV6-2/TRBV6-3 | CASSTPGQGGSPLHF
NA | 15 | TRBJ1-4 | TRBV7-2 | CASSLGTGGYEKLFF
few | 13 | TRBJ1-2 | TRBV29-1 | CSAITGVHYGYTF
NA | 19 | TRBJ2-2 | TRBV6-5 | CASSYDFLPQTPNTGELFF
few | 17 | TRBJ2-3 | TRBV7-8 | CASSLFRGLASTDTQYF
NA | 14 | TRBJ2-7 | TRBV14 | CASSQAVTGSEQYF
many | 14 | TRBJ2-2 | TRBV5-6 | CASSLGTSGGELFF
NA | 15 | TRBJ2-7 | TRBV3-1 | CASSQAGGSLLEQYF
NA | 15 | TRBJ2-2 | TRBV2 | CASSDLGPNTGELFF
NA | 16 | TRBJ2-3 | TRBV4-3 | CASSQDLGGSTDTQYF
few | 15 | TRBJ2-5 | TRBV3-1 | CASSQEWSGQETQYF
NA | 13 | TRBJ2-4 | TRBV15 | CATSRGDVPIQYF
few | 18 | TRBJ2-7 | TRBV11-1 | CASSFLQAGTAGLSEQYF
few | 14 | TRBJ1-6 | TRBV19 | CASSMLGAESPLHF